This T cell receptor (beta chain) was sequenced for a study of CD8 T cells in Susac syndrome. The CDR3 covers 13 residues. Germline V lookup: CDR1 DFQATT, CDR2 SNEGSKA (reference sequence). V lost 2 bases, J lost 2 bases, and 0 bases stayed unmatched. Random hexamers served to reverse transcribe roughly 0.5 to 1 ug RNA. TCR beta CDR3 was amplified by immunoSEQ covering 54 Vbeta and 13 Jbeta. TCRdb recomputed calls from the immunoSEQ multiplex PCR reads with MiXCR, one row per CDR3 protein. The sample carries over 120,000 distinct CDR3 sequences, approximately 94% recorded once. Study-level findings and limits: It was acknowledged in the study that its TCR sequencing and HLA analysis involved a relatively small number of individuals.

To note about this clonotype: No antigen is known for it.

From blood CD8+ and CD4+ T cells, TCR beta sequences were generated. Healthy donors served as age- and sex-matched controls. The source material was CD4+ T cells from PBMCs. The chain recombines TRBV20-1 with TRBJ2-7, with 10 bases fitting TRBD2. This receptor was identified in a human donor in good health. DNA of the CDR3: TGCAGTGCTAGACTAGCGGGAGCCTACGAGCAGTACTTC. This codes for CSARLAGAYEQYF.